This is a list of T cell receptor beta chains from one sample in a study of cytomegalovirus exposure and HLA in healthy donors. Assay: immunoSEQ multiplex PCR; the TCRdb copy retains only in-frame clones and omits some. Here the sample spans around 150,000 clones, approximately 80% being singletons. Sample: PBMCs. These receptors all stem from a man in his late teens or twenties in good health and CMV-seropositive. The CDR3 runs from the conserved cysteine through the conserved F or W. A clone size is listed for some rows: how often the clone was seen (once, few, many), or a class if it is expanded.

length	V	size	CDR3
15	TRBV2	.	CASRAPYRGLETQYF
11	TRBV5-6	.	CASSFLGEQYF
14	TRBV29-1	.	CSVTYSGRGNEQFF
14	TRBV7-9	once	CASSLRGGLNEQFF
16	TRBV28	.	CASSLRHRADQETQYF
12	TRBV9	.	CASSDRNRVAFF
13	TRBV27	.	CASSLREDTEAFF
14	TRBV6-1	.	CASRLDRVITEAFF
16	TRBV5-1	.	CASSRGGQGDYNEQFF
12	TRBV19	.	CASGRAGTEAFF
11	TRBV29-1	.	CSTSEQETQYF
16	TRBV28	.	CASSGQGILGGNTIYF